Below are 14 T cell receptor beta chains sequenced from a single sample in a study of T cell responses to AZD1222 COVID-19 vaccine (dated by TCRdb to about 2021). What this sample's time point label stands for: baseline before first vaccination. The protocol used for the library was the immunoSEQ multiplex PCR assay. This is the immuneACCESS table as TCRdb keeps it, with only in-frame sequences that have V and J called. A part of the clones is gone; compared with another copy, unresolved V genes explain less than half, and the rest is unexplained. The table for this sample lists around 150,000 clones; more than 85% of them were counted only once. The top ten clones comprise 1.6% of the sample. Sequenced material: peripheral blood, taken on day 0 of AZD1222 vaccination. The receptors derive from an adult in good health.

V and J are TRBV5-5 and TRBJ1-1; D might be TRBD1 (5 bases). The CDR3 contains 19 residues. CDR1 and CDR2 (germline): SGHKS, YYEKEE (reference sequence). V lost 3 bases to trimming and J lost 1 base, with 25 bases between them. CDR3 nucleotide sequence: TGTGCCAGCAGCTCCCTAGCCGGTGCGCCCCAGGGTAAGAACACTGAAGCTTTCTTT. Translated, it gives CASSSLAGAPQGKNTEAFF. The full variable domain, its missing parts supplied by reference TRBV5-5 and TRBJ1-1, is DAGVTQSPTHLIKTRGQQVTLRCSPISGHKSVSWYQQVLGQGPQFIFQYYEKEERGRGNFPDRFSARQFPNYSSELNVNALLLGDSALYLCASSSLAGAPQGKNTEAFFGQGTRLTVV.

The CDR3 loop reads CASSPTGLSEAFF. CDR3 DNA: TGTGCCAGCAGTCCCACAGGGTTGTCTGAAGCTTTCTTT. The V call is TRBV6-2 or TRBV6-3, the J call TRBJ1-1, with D perhaps matching TRBD1 (6 bases). The CDR3 contains 13 residues. Trimming shortened V by 5 bases and J by 6 bases, and 13 bases separated the two germline ends. From germline, CDR1 is MNHEY and CDR2 SVGEGT.

The chain recombines TRBV5-1 with TRBJ2-3; 9 nucleotides line up with TRBD1. V dropped 3 bases and J dropped 4; count of bases not matched to a gene: 6. This CDR3 has 15 amino acids. Germline values: CDR1 SGHRS, CDR2 YFSETQ. The CDR3 DNA follows: TGCGCCAGCAGCTCCACGGGACAGGGTCCAGATACGCAGTATTTT. Translation: CASSSTGQGPDTQYF.

The J gene is TRBJ1-3, the V gene TRBV29-1; TRBD1 aligns across 10 bases. The trim removed 7 bases at V and 3 bases at J, leaving 0 bases unmatched. Per germline, CDR1 SQVTM and CDR2 ANQGSEA. The CDR3 is made up of 12 amino acids. In DNA form, the CDR3 reads TGCAGCGGGACAGGGGGTGGAAACACCATATATTTT. It specifies CSGTGGGNTIYF.

J is TRBJ1-1 and V is TRBV3-1 (or the pseudogene TRBV3-2), with D uncertain. The V and J ends lost 1 base and 4 bases respectively, with 10 bases between them. Germline V gives CDR1 LGHDT, CDR2 YNNKEL (reference sequence). The CDR3 is 14 residues long. The CDR3 protein is CASSQGRLFTEAFF. CDR3 nucleotides: TGTGCCAGCAGCCAAGGGCGGCTGTTCACTGAAGCTTTCTTT.

This sequence joins TRBV28 and TRBJ1-1; maybe TRBD1 (5 bases). V lost 8 bases to trimming and J lost 11 bases, with 27 bases between them. This CDR3 has 15 amino acids. Germline V gene data show CDR1 as MDHEN and CDR2 as SYDVKM. The CDR3 here is CASVGRVGSGVGAFF. The CDR3, as DNA: TGTGCCAGCGTCGGTCGGGTCGGTTCGGGGGTGGGGGCTTTCTTT.

This chain connects TRBV30 to TRBJ2-3, with 12 nucleotides matching TRBD2. J was trimmed by 6 bases and V by 5 bases; bases with no gene match: 9. From germline, CDR1 is GTSNPN and CDR2 SVGIG (reference sequence). The CDR3 consists of 15 residues. This chain's CDR3 is CAWDTSGGYTDTQYF. In DNA form, the CDR3 reads TGTGCCTGGGATACTAGCGGGGGGTATACGGATACGCAGTATTTT.

The genes are TRBV3-1 (or the pseudogene TRBV3-2) and TRBJ1-3; D remains ambiguous. CDR1 is LGHDT and CDR2 is YNNKEL in the germline V gene (reference sequence). CDR3 length: 17 amino acids. V lost 0 bases and J 2 bases, leaving 14 bases between the germline ends. CDR3 region: CASSQDLHSEPGNTIYF. The CDR3 bases are TGTGCCAGCAGCCAAGACTTGCACAGCGAGCCTGGAAACACCATATATTTT.

The rearrangement uses TRBV19 and TRBJ2-2; the match to TRBD2 covers 9 bases. The germline V gene has CDR1 LNHDA and CDR2 SQIVND (reference sequence). The CDR3 runs to 16 residues. The V segment lost 7 bases and the J segment 4 bases; nucleotides outside the gene matches: 10. In DNA, the CDR3 is TGTGCCAGTAAAGATTGGGCGGGAGGGCCCACCGGGGAGCTGTTTTTT. The encoded protein is CASKDWAGGPTGELFF.

The V call is TRBV7-3, the J call TRBJ2-3; the match to TRBD1 covers 8 bases. CDR3 length equals 17 residues. V lost 5 bases, J lost 0 bases, and 10 bases stayed unmatched. Germline V gives CDR1 SGHTA, CDR2 FQGTGA. Here the CDR3 reads CASSPRTGRSSTDTQYF. DNA for the CDR3: TGTGCCAGCAGCCCGAGGACAGGGCGGTCTAGCACAGATACGCAGTATTTT.

This chain joins TRBV5-1 and TRBJ1-6, with no clear D. With 0 bases removed from V and 5 bases from J, the gap between germline ends came to 9 bases. The CDR3 has 15 amino acids. Per the germline V gene, CDR1 is SGHRS and CDR2 is YFSETQ. The CDR3 loop is CASSLDGGHNSPLHF. The DNA of the CDR3 is TGCGCCAGCAGCTTGGACGGTGGCCATAATTCACCCCTCCACTTT.

The chain couples TRBV28 to TRBJ2-2, with D possibly TRBD1 on 6 matching bases. The CDR3 runs 20 residues. Looked up from germline, CDR1 is MDHEN and CDR2 is SYDVKM. Between the trimmed V and J ends, which lost 3 bases and 1 base, there was a span of 24 bases. The CDR3 region is CASSFYLGAGASLNTGELFF. CDR3 bases: TGTGCCAGCAGTTTTTATTTAGGGGCAGGGGCCTCCCTGAACACCGGGGAGCTGTTTTTT.

This clone has only one observation. This rearrangement joins TRBV2 to TRBJ2-7; 9 nucleotides line up with TRBD2. In germline, CDR1 is SNHLY, CDR2 FYNNEI. The CDR3 length is 15 residues. V gave up 2 bases and J gave up 6 bases; unmatched junction bases: 8. CDR3 protein: CASSEPAGGPSEQYF. In nucleotides, the CDR3 is TGTGCCAGCAGTGAACCTGCGGGAGGGCCAAGCGAGCAGTACTTC.

The chain combines TRBV6-5 with TRBJ1-6, with D tentatively TRBD1 (6 bases). In germline, CDR1 is MNHEY, CDR2 SVGAGI. The CDR3 has 14 amino acids. Between the trimmed V and J ends, which lost 6 bases and 6 bases, there was a span of 12 bases. CDR3 protein: CASRPGQINSPLHF. CDR3 coding DNA: TGTGCCAGCAGGCCTGGACAGATTAATTCACCCCTCCACTTT.